The text below deals with one TCR beta chain. Its target is unknown. This CDR3 contains 16 residues. With 3 bases removed from V and 0 bases from J, the gap between germline ends came to 11 bases. The germline V gene has CDR1 LNHDA and CDR2 SQIVND (reference sequence). The protocol was immunoSEQ multiplex PCR, while the TCRdb copy is restricted to in-frame clones and leaves out a portion. The table records about 52,000 clones, roughly 72% of them present only once. The data belong to a study of a mutant IDH1 vaccine in newly diagnosed glioma. For the study at large: Vaccines were begun 4-6 weeks after radiotherapy alone, or with temozolomide cycles.

The sample's time point: week 47, end of study. The investigators gave 300 ug of mutant IDH1 20-mer peptide in each vaccine dose, together with topical imiquimod. New WHO grade 3 or 4 astrocytomas that were IDH1-mutant and ATRX-lost had been found in donors. General study results and limits: In 85% to 95% of patients, immune responses induced by the vaccine occurred.

The source was PBMCs, collected from a glioma patient whose treatment included an IDH1 peptide vaccine. The receptor comes from a woman aged 40 to 49 with glioma. Some clones in this sample may be carry-over from other donors' samples. The chain couples TRBV19 to TRBJ1-4; D gene uncertain. The CDR3 DNA sequence: TGTGCCAGTAGTATGGGCGGCAGTTCAACTAATGAAAAACTGTTTTTT. Translated, it gives CASSMGGSSTNEKLFF.